A single sample is the source of the 5 T cell receptor beta chains below, sequenced in a study of CD8+CD57+ T cells in acquired aplastic anemia. Patients chosen for sequencing had CD8+CD57+ cells that had expanded, as shown by flow cytometry. Both TCR beta VDJ combination and CDR3 sequence profiling were carried out. Genomic DNA was the template for this profiling. TCRdb re-called the reads through MiXCR, storing one row per CDR3 protein. The sample yields some 170,000 distinct CDR3 sequences, roughly 43% seen once. Sequenced input: sorted CD4+, CD8+, or CD8+CD57+ T cells (not recorded which) from PBMCs. The receptors originated from a human donor with aplastic anemia.

In this sample, this clonotype turned up a few times. The chain combines TRBV29-1 with TRBJ2-7; D uncertain. The V and J ends lost 6 bases and 4 bases respectively, with 13 bases between them. CDR3 size: 12 residues. Germline values: CDR1 SQVTM, CDR2 ANQGSEA. CDR3 sequence: CSVREVGYEQYF. The CDR3, as DNA: TGCAGCGTGAGAGAGGTTGGGTACGAGCAGTACTTC.

The chain joins TRBV6-5 to TRBJ2-7, with 10 bases identical to TRBD1. The germline gives CDR1 MNHEY, CDR2 SVGAGI. The trim removed 0 bases at V and 9 bases at J, leaving 11 bases unmatched. This CDR3 has 16 residues. In nucleotides, the CDR3 is TGTGCCAGCAGTTACTCGAATTCCGGGACAGGGGAAGGGCAGTACTTC. Its translation is CASSYSNSGTGEGQYF.

The chain employs TRBV6-5 and TRBJ1-1; 7 bases align to TRBD1. In germline, CDR1 is MNHEY, CDR2 SVGAGI. The CDR3 runs 13 residues. Trimming took 4 bases from V and 5 from J; bases not matched to a gene: 4. The chain's CDR3 is CASSFQTGTEAFF. CDR3 coding DNA: TGTGCCAGCAGTTTCCAGACAGGGACTGAAGCTTTCTTT.

This clonotype was picked up many times. The chain links TRBV9 to TRBJ1-3, with TRBD1 identical over 8 bases. This CDR3 region has 15 residues. V trimming: 0 bases; J trimming: 4 bases; junction bases outside the gene matches: 3. Germline loops: CDR1 SGDLS, CDR2 YYNGEE. Here the CDR3 DNA reads TGTGCCAGCAGCGTAGGGACAGGGCCGGGAAACACCATATATTTT. It specifies CASSVGTGPGNTIYF.

V and J are TRBV4-3 and TRBJ2-7; the D call may be TRBD1 or TRBD2 (5 bases each). This CDR3 comprises 17 residues. Trimming left V 0 bases short and J 5 bases short, with 20 bases between. Per germline, CDR1 LGHNA and CDR2 YSLEER. As DNA, the CDR3 is TGCGCCAGCAGCCAAGATCAGGGACCGGCCCTAGGACACGAGCAGTACTTC. As protein: CASSQDQGPALGHEQYF.